Sequencing of this T cell receptor (beta chain) was carried out in a study of beta chain features in type 1 diabetes (dated by TCRdb to 2016 to 2018). About the full investigation: No differences in mean age, gender distribution, total cell number or subset yield were found between patients and healthy donors. A total of around 110,000,000 sorted cells were examined across all samples, and RNA yield correlated strongly with the number of cells per subset. Regulatory and stem cell-like memory subsets were obtained from only 8 patients and about eight healthy donors, while naive and central memory subsets were obtained from all 30 or so donors. The study compared the TCRB repertoires of sorted circulating CD4+ T cell subsets in recently diagnosed type 1 diabetes patients with those in matched healthy donors.

This clone appeared a few times. Its antigen is not yet known. Per-nucleotide qualities are absent, and no much larger clonotype sits a single base away. V was cut back by 4 bases and J by 6 bases, leaving a gap of 13 bases between them. The germline V gene encodes CDR1 SEHNR and CDR2 FQNEAQ (reference sequence). The CDR3 spans 13 residues, from the cysteine through the phenylalanine. Just the 39-base CDR3 DNA is kept, in frame starting at base 1. The entire amount of isolated RNA was reverse transcribed using the High Capacity cDNA Reverse Transcription Kit, so the sequenced TCRB transcripts were expressed ones. Deep immunoSEQ sequencing was applied to naive, central memory and regulatory T cell samples, giving an average of approximately 3.8 million total reads per sample. Sorted cells were lysed in RLT buffer and RNA was extracted with DNase-treated RNeasy Micro or Mini kits, depending on cell number. Each cell subset was processed separately to prevent cross-contamination, with patient and healthy donor samples processed together. TCRB sequences were amplified from cDNA with the immunoSEQ multiplex PCR, producing 87-bp fragments spanning the CDR3 region. The amplicons were sequenced using the Illumina HiSeq platform. The original pipeline was this. Synthetic template baselines were used to correct PCR bias computationally, reads within Hamming distance 2 were collapsed together, and singletons that could not be merged were discarded. Reads were aligned against IMGT so that V, D and J genes, CDR3 length and insertions or deletions at six rearrangement sites could be assigned. Within each subset, clonotype counts were normalized to sorted cell number, after which true diversity and Gini coefficients were computed with the tcR R package. The overlap coefficient, calculated on TCRB nucleotide sequences, was used to quantify repertoire sharing. Out-of-frame TCRB sequences from naive cells were analyzed to stand in for the pre-selection repertoire. TCRdb re-hosts the immuneACCESS table, in-frame sequences only. Its copies lack some clones; in the studies checked, an unresolved V gene accounts for under half of them, and the cause for the rest is not known. V and J calls and clone size are copied from that table; D and trimming were computed from the DNA. The sample table lists more than 300,000 clones, over 9.5% of them with a count of one. 0.0085% to 0.012% of the sample rests with the top ten.

From each donor, a single peripheral blood sample of approximately 0.11 L on average was drawn into heparinised tubes. Naive, central memory, regulatory and stem cell-like memory CD4+ T cells were sorted on a BD FACSAria II using a panel including CD45RO, CCR7, CD25, CD127, CD95 and CD27. Purity was above 98% for every sorted population. PBMCs were separated immediately by Lymphoprep density gradient centrifugation and were stained directly, without being cultured. To minimize batch effects, samples were stained and sorted in pairs, one healthy donor with one patient per experiment. What the research found in general, with its limitations: A moderate but significant shortening of TCRB CDR3 length was observed in type 1 diabetes patients in all four CD4+ subsets. HLA sub-analyses involved small numbers of individuals, so any influence of HLA type on TCRB rearrangement remained unresolved. Sequencing cDNA rather than genomic DNA could over-represent highly expressing activated cells, although activation and CD3 levels did not differ between groups. The naive, central memory and regulatory TCRB repertoires appeared to resemble one another more closely among patients than among healthy donors. Shorter templates might have been favored by PCR, but patient and control samples were amplified and corrected together, so both groups would have been affected equally by any skew. Patients with type 1 diabetes made fewer insertions and deleted more nucleotides at VDJ recombination sites, implying thymic rearrangement abnormalities.

The receptor comes from a woman younger than 30 with type 1 diabetes. Sequencing was performed on naive CD4+ T cells from blood. Explained via the paper, the cell subset or site label denotes: true naive CD4+ T cells. The rearranged segments are TRBV7-9 and TRBJ2-7, with TRBD1 as a weak D call on 6 bases. The nucleotide sequence is given as TGTGCCAGCAGCTCAACAGGGACGGGCGAGCAGTACTTC. Its protein is CASSSTGTGEQYF.